The rows below give T cell receptor beta chains drawn from one sample of a study of siplizumab effects on memory and regulatory T cells. The table came from immunoSEQ multiplex PCR; TCRdb's copy has only in-frame clones and leaves some out. The sample consists of under 100,000 clones, roughly 87% of them appearing once. Material: Tregs sorted from blood. Every receptor here comes from a human donor in good health. Each CDR3 is given with its conserved first and last residue. A D gene is named only where the DNA matches it firmly. Rows give clone size only sometimes, using once, few, many, or a class for an expanded clone.

>TRBJ1-5|NA|TRBV7-2|NA|15
TGTGCCAGCAGCTTAGTACAGTATAGCAATCAGCCCCAGCATTTT
CASSLVQYSNQPQHF
>TRBJ2-2|NA|TRBV7-9|NA|14
TGTGCCTCTACGAGAGAGAGCTTCACCGGGGAGCTGTTTTTT
CASTRESFTGELFF
>TRBJ2-5|NA|TRBV7-9|NA|12
TGTGCCAGCAGCCCCGTATCGGAGACCCAGTACTTC
CASSPVSETQYF
>TRBJ1-6|NA|TRBV27|TRBD1|14
TGTGCCAGCAGGGGGGACAGGGATAATTCACCCCTCCACTTT
CASRGDRDNSPLHF
>TRBJ2-1|NA|TRBV5-1|NA|15
TGCGCCAGCAGCTCTCTAGCGTCCTCCTACAATGAGCAGTTCTTC
CASSSLASSYNEQFF
>TRBJ2-5|NA|TRBV19|NA|14
TGTGCCAGTAGTCCCCGGGCCCTTGAGGGGACCCAGTACTTC
CASSPRALEGTQYF
>TRBJ2-5|NA|TRBV2|TRBD2|13
TGTGCCAGCAGGGGGGGGAACCAAGAGACCCAGTACTTC
CASRGGNQETQYF
>TRBJ2-7|once|TRBV6-6|NA|12
TGTGCCAGCAGTTACTCGGGACAAGAGCAGTACTTC
CASSYSGQEQYF
>TRBJ2-5|NA|TRBV27|NA|12
TGTGCCAGCATAGGCAACGGGGAGACCCAGTACTTC
CASIGNGETQYF
>TRBJ2-3|NA|TRBV5-1|NA|15
TGCGCCAGCAGCCCGGACGGGGTAAACGCAGATACGCAGTATTTT
CASSPDGVNADTQYF
>TRBJ1-2|NA|TRBV19|NA|16
TGTGCCAGTAGTTATACTCAGGGAGGCCTACACTATGGCTACACCTTC
CASSYTQGGLHYGYTF
>TRBJ1-5|NA|TRBV19|NA|19
TGTGCCAGTAGTATCGTTCTTTTATCATCGGGTTGGGGCAATCAGCCCCAGCATTTT
CASSIVLLSSGWGNQPQHF
>TRBJ1-5|NA|TRBV5-6|NA|16
TGTGCCAGCAGCTTGTTTGCAGGGGCCCTACCTCAGCCCCAGCATTTT
CASSLFAGALPQPQHF
>TRBJ2-7|NA|TRBV28|NA|14
TGTGCCAGCAGTTTATCCGGGGGCCCCTACGAGCAGTACTTC
CASSLSGGPYEQYF
>TRBJ1-2|NA|TRBV14|NA|14
TGTGCCAGCAGCGCCCCCGAGGAGGGCTATGGCTACACCTTC
CASSAPEEGYGYTF
>TRBJ2-7|NA|TRBV5-1|NA|16
TGCGCCAGCAGCTTGGCCCCTTCTGCCGGATCCTACGAGCAGTACTTC
CASSLAPSAGSYEQYF
>TRBJ1-1|NA|TRBV19|TRBD1|15
TGTGCCAGTAGTCCCCGGGACAGAGTGAACACTGAAGCTTTCTTT
CASSPRDRVNTEAFF
>TRBJ2-1|NA|TRBV5-1|TRBD2|17
TGCGCCAGCAGCTCAACCGGGACTAGCGGGGGGTTCAATGAGCAGTTCTTC
CASSSTGTSGGFNEQFF
>TRBJ1-5|NA|TRBV19|NA|15
TGTGCCAGTAGTATTTTTGGGAGTAGCAATCAGCCCCAGCATTTT
CASSIFGSSNQPQHF
>TRBJ2-1|NA|TRBV19|NA|15
TGTGCCAGTAGTATAGACAGGGGTATCCACAATGAGCAGTTCTTC
CASSIDRGIHNEQFF
>TRBJ2-1|once|TRBV14|NA|12
TGTGCCAGCAGCCAATGGGGGGATGAGCAGTTCTTC
CASSQWGDEQFF
>TRBJ1-2|NA|TRBV5-6|NA|11
TGTGCCAGCAGCGCCGGGACTTCCTACACCTTC
CASSAGTSYTF
>TRBJ1-2|NA|TRBV5-4|NA|14
TGTGCCAGCAGCTTGTCAGGGTTGGGCTATGGCTACACCTTC
CASSLSGLGYGYTF
>TRBJ2-5|NA|TRBV9|TRBD2|15
TGTGCCAGCAGCGCGGTAGCGGGGGGACAAGAGACCCAGTACTTC
CASSAVAGGQETQYF
>TRBJ2-7|NA|TRBV6-5|NA|13
TGTGCCAGCCGTCCGCAGGTCCTCTACGAGCAGTACTTC
CASRPQVLYEQYF